Described below is a single TCR beta chain sequence and its context. The antigen is not known. Trimming took 1 base from V and 3 from J, leaving 11 bases between them. The CDR3 is 15 amino acids. CDR1 is SGHRS and CDR2 is YFSETQ in the germline V gene. The source of the sample is a study of CD8 T cells in Susac syndrome. The T cells that were sequenced for TCR beta were CD8+ and CD4+ cells from blood. Findings of the study overall: An acknowledgment was made by the study that its TCR sequencing and HLA analysis involved relatively few individuals.

Reverse transcription of roughly 0.5 to 1 ug RNA was carried out with random hexamers. The authors amplified TCR beta CDR3 across 54 Vbeta and 13 Jbeta using immunoSEQ multiplex PCR. Using its own MiXCR run on the immunoSEQ multiplex PCR reads, TCRdb lists one record per CDR3 protein. Altogether some 120,000 distinct CDR3 sequences are present, under 95% being singletons, with the ten largest covering around 0.24%. The chain joins TRBV5-1 to TRBJ2-1; D is perhaps TRBD2 (6 bases). The sequenced sample was CD8+ T cells from PBMCs. The receptor comes from a human donor with multiple sclerosis. The CDR3 DNA sequence: TGCGCCAGCAGCTTGAGTCAGGGACTCTACAATGAGCAGTTCTTC. Residues: CASSLSQGLYNEQFF.